One and the same sample provided the 9 T cell receptor beta chains below, sequenced in a study of T cells after yellow fever vaccination. TCRdb ran MiXCR on the 5' RACE reads and lists one entry per CDR3 protein. The table lists roughly 330,000 distinct CDR3 sequences, roughly 4.3% of them singletons. Sequenced material: PBMCs, taken 5 days after the yellow fever booster vaccination. The receptors were sampled from a man between 18 and 29 years old who received the YFV17D yellow fever vaccine.

This clonotype was seen repeatedly, ten times or more. The CDR3 region has the DNA TGTGCCAGCAGCTTGGGGGACACTGAAGCTTTCTTT. Translation: CASSLGDTEAFF. The chain uses TRBV5-6 and TRBJ1-1; no reliable D call. The CDR3 contains 12 residues. The V end lost 0 bases, the J end lost 3 bases, and 3 bases lay between the germline ends. Germline V gives CDR1 SGHDT, CDR2 YYEEEE.

The gene calls are TRBV4-1 and TRBJ2-6; no clear D gene. CDR1 and CDR2 (germline): MGHRA, YSYEKL. V lost 1 base and J 1 base, leaving 11 bases between the germline ends. The CDR3 runs 17 residues. The CDR3 DNA sequence: TGCGCCAGCAGCCAAGGAAGGTGGATGTCTGGGGCCAACGTCCTGACTTTC. Translated: CASSQGRWMSGANVLTF.

This clonotype was observed a few times. This chain joins TRBV5-4 and TRBJ1-6; 11 bases agree with TRBD1. Germline V CDR1 and CDR2: SGHNT, YYREEE (reference sequence). V shed 4 bases, J shed 6 bases, and the junction held 0 bases outside the gene matches. This CDR3 contains 14 residues. The DNA of the CDR3 is TGTGCCAGCAGCGGGACAGGGGGTAATTCACCCCTCCACTTT. Translated: CASSGTGGNSPLHF. Full variable domain (remainder filled in from reference TRBV5-4 and TRBJ1-6): ETGVTQSPTHLIKTRGQQVTLRCSSQSGHNTVSWYQQALGQGPQFIFQYYREEENGRGNFPPRFSGLQFPNYSSELNVNALELDDSALYLCASSGTGGNSPLHFGNGTRLTVT.

Here the CDR3 reads CASSPPLWSTDTQYF. CDR3 sequence (DNA): TGTGCCAGCAGCCCCCCTTTGTGGAGCACAGATACGCAGTATTTT. The chain carries TRBV11-2 and TRBJ2-3; D uncertain. Germline V lookup: CDR1 SGHAT, CDR2 FQNNGV. The CDR3 spans 15 residues. Trimming removed 5 bases at V and 0 bases at J, with 12 bases between. The whole variable domain, remainder taken from reference TRBV11-2 and TRBJ2-3, is EAGVAQSPRYKIIEKRQSVAFWCNPISGHATLYWYQQILGQGPKLLIQFQNNGVVDDSQLPKDRFSAERLKGVDSTLKIQPAKLEDSAVYLCASSPPLWSTDTQYFGPGTRLTVL.

This clonotype was counted only a few times. V and J are TRBV5-1 and TRBJ1-1; tentatively, D is TRBD1 (5 bases). The V gene's germline CDR1 is SGHRS and CDR2 YFSETQ. V lost 6 bases, J lost 3 bases, and 15 bases lay in between. This CDR3 is built from 14 residues. This chain's CDR3 is CASIDPGRDTEAFF. CDR3 nucleotide sequence: TGCGCCAGCATTGACCCAGGGCGGGACACTGAAGCTTTCTTT. Variable domain in full (rest from reference TRBV5-1 and TRBJ1-1): KAGVTQTPRYLIKTRGQQVTLSCSPISGHRSVSWYQQTPGQGLQFLFEYFSETQRNKGNFPGRFSGRQFSNSRSEMNVSTLELGDSALYLCASIDPGRDTEAFFGQGTRLTVV.

Many counts were recorded for this clonotype. The rearrangement links TRBV5-1 to TRBJ2-7; D might be TRBD1 (6 bases). CDR3 length: 16 amino acids. Trimming left V 0 bases short and J 6 bases short, with 19 bases between. The germline V gene encodes CDR1 SGHRS and CDR2 YFSETQ. The DNA of the CDR3 is TGCGCCAGCAGCTTGGGGTTGGACAGTAGCAGCCTCGAGCAGTACTTC. Translated: CASSLGLDSSSLEQYF.

There are many counts of this clonotype. V gene TRBV7-3 combines with J gene TRBJ2-1; D gene ambiguous. Germline loops: CDR1 SGHTA, CDR2 FQGTGA. V lost 5 bases, J lost 5 bases, and 19 bases lay in between. There are 16 residues in the CDR3. Here the CDR3 DNA reads TGTGCCAGCAGCCGAACTACCGACCCACCTAACAATGAGCAGTTCTTC. Amino acid sequence: CASSRTTDPPNNEQFF.

This clonotype has a count of ten or more. The chain links TRBV29-1 to TRBJ2-1, with D possibly being TRBD2 (5 bases). The CDR3 totals 15 residues. From germline, CDR1 is SQVTM and CDR2 ANQGSEA. This chain's CDR3 is CSVRELSGSYNEQFF. Here the CDR3 DNA reads TGCAGTGTGAGGGAGCTCTCCGGCTCCTACAATGAGCAGTTCTTC.

This clonotype was observed many times. This chain links TRBV5-1 with TRBJ2-7; the D gene is possibly TRBD1 (5 bases). Germline CDR1 and CDR2: SGHRS and YFSETQ. CDR3 size: 13 residues. V lost 5 bases to trimming and J lost 6 bases, with 15 bases between them. CDR3 sequence (DNA): TGCGCCAGCAGTTCAGGGCCCCTGGGCGAGCAGTACTTC. It translates to CASSSGPLGEQYF.